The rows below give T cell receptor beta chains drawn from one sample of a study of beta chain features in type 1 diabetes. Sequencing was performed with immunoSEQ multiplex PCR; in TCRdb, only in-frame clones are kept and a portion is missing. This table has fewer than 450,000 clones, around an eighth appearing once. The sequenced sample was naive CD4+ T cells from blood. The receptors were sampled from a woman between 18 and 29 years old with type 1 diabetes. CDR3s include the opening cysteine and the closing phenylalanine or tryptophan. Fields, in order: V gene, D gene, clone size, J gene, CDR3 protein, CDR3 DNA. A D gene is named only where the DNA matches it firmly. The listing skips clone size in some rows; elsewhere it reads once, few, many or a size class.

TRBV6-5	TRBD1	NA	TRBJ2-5	CASSRDRETQYF	TGTGCCAGCAGTCGGGACAGAGAGACCCAGTACTTC
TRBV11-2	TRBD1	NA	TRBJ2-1	CASSLGQGAGNEQFF	TGTGCCAGCAGCTTGGGACAGGGGGCGGGGAATGAGCAGTTCTTC
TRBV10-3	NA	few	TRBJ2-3	CAISESTRRGTDTQYF	TGTGCCATCAGTGAGTCGACCCGCAGGGGCACAGATACGCAGTATTTT
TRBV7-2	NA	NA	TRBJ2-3	CASVGGSTDTQYF	TGTGCCAGCGTTGGCGGAAGCACAGATACGCAGTATTTT
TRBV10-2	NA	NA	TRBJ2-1	CASKPTTGSYNEQFF	TGCGCCAGCAAGCCCACTACCGGCTCCTACAATGAGCAGTTCTTC
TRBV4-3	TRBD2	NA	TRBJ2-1	CASSQGLRGLAGGPYNEQFF	TGCGCCAGCAGCCAAGGCCTCAGGGGACTAGCGGGAGGGCCCTACAATGAGCAGTTCTTC
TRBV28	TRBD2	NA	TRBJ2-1	CASSAPGLAPNYNEQFF	TGTGCCAGCAGTGCTCCGGGACTAGCCCCGAACTACAATGAGCAGTTCTTC
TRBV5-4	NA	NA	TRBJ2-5	CASSLGLRQETQYF	TGTGCCAGCAGCTTGGGACTGAGACAAGAGACCCAGTACTTC
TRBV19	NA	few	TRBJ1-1	CASSIAGRAFSRGSEAFF	TGTGCCAGTAGTATAGCCGGCCGCGCCTTCAGCAGGGGATCTGAAGCTTTCTTT
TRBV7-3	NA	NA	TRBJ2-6	CASSPLYSGANVLTF	TGTGCCAGCAGCCCGTTATACTCTGGGGCCAACGTCCTGACTTTC
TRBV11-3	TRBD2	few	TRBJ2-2	CASSPRTSGNTGELFF	TGTGCCAGCAGCCCGCGGACTAGCGGGAACACCGGGGAGCTGTTTTTT
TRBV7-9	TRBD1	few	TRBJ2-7	CASSSGTGVYEQYF	TGTGCCAGCAGCTCCGGGACAGGGGTTTACGAGCAGTACTTC
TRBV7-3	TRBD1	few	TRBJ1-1	CASSSTGASRTEAFF	TGTGCCAGCAGCTCGACAGGGGCCTCCCGGACTGAAGCTTTCTTT
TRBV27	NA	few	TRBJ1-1	CASSLSSGGGAPYVAFF	TGTGCCAGCAGTTTATCATCGGGTGGGGGGGCCCCGTACGTAGCTTTCTTT
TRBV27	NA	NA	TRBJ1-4	CASSLRWGGNEKLFF	TGTGCCAGCAGTTTGAGGTGGGGAGGCAACGAAAAACTGTTTTTT
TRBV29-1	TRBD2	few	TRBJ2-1	CSVVAGGPYNEQFF	TGCAGCGTGGTAGCGGGAGGGCCCTACAATGAGCAGTTCTTC
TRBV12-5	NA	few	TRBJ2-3	CASGLTPGASTDTQYF	TGTGCTAGTGGTTTGACCCCAGGTGCTAGCACAGATACGCAGTATTTT
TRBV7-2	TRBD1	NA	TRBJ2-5	CASSGTGFGTQYF	TGTGCCAGCAGCGGGACAGGTTTCGGGACCCAGTACTTC
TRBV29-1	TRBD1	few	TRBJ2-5	CSVGVWDRVQETQYF	TGCAGCGTGGGGGTTTGGGACAGGGTCCAAGAGACCCAGTACTTC
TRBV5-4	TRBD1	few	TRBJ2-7	CASSTRTGDFYEQYF	TGTGCCAGCAGCACCCGGACAGGGGACTTCTACGAGCAGTACTTC
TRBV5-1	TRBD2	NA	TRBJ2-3	CASSSSGTSGTTDTQYF	TGCGCCAGCAGCTCATCCGGGACTAGCGGAACCACAGATACGCAGTATTTT
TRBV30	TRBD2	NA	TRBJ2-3	CAWSVGRAYTQYF	TGTGCCTGGAGTGTCGGGAGGGCGTATACGCAGTATTTT
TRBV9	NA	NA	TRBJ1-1	CASTKAAGGTEAFF	TGTGCCAGCACTAAAGCCGCGGGTGGAACTGAAGCTTTCTTT
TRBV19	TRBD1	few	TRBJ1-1	CASSIAWTGGATEAFF	TGTGCCAGTAGTATAGCCTGGACAGGTGGGGCCACTGAAGCTTTCTTT
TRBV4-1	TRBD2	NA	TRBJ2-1	CASSPHLRWSGEIGVINEQFF	TGCGCCAGCAGCCCACACCTCCGATGGAGCGGGGAGATAGGAGTGATCAATGAGCAGTTCTTC
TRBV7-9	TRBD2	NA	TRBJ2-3	CASSMIAGASTDTQYF	TGTGCCAGCAGCATGATAGCGGGTGCTAGCACAGATACGCAGTATTTT
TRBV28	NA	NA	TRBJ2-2	CAAGRSNTGELFF	TGTGCCGCGGGTCGATCGAACACCGGGGAGCTGTTTTTT
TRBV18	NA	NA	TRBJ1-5	CASSPGAYSSNQPQHF	TGTGCCAGCTCACCTGGGGCCTACAGTAGCAATCAGCCCCAGCATTTT
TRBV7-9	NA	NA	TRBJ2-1	CASSFPYGEHSNEQFF	TGTGCCAGCAGCTTCCCATATGGGGAGCACTCCAATGAGCAGTTCTTC
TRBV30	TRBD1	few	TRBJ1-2	CAWSRGTVWGYTF	TGTGCCTGGAGCCGAGGGACAGTTTGGGGCTACACCTTC
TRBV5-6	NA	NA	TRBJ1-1	CASTLGAPGTEAFF	TGTGCCAGCACCCTGGGGGCACCTGGCACTGAAGCTTTCTTT